Shown below are 11 T cell receptor beta chains from a single sample sequenced in a study of T cell repertoires in cytomegalovirus infection. TCRdb re-derived calls from the reads in MiXCR, one entry per CDR3 protein. Of some 400,000 distinct CDR3 sequences in the sample, 30% to 40% were seen once. Material: PBMCs. The receptors were sampled from a human donor in good health (CMV status not recorded). Some clones in this sample may be carry-over from other donors' samples.

The chain couples TRBV24-1 to TRBJ1-5; TRBD1 aligns across 11 bases. Germline CDR1 is KGHDR and CDR2 is SFDVKD. With 8 bases clipped from V and 6 bases from J, the junction kept 14 bases outside the gene matches. This CDR3 has 17 residues. The CDR3 DNA reads TGTGCCACCATTCGACCCCGGAGGACAGGGGGCTTTCAGCCCCAGCATTTT. Protein sequence: CATIRPRRTGGFQPQHF.

With regard to this clonotype: A junction end diverges from the germline sequence, so it may reflect a read error. V and J are TRBV18 and TRBJ2-2, with D perhaps TRBD2 (6 bases). Germline loops: CDR1 KGHSH, CDR2 LQKENI. This CDR3 region has 14 residues. The CDR3 sequence: CVSSPRGGTGELFF. In DNA form, the CDR3 reads TGTGTCAGCTCACCACGGGGAGGAACCGGGGAGCTGTTTTTT.

Details on this clonotype: At one end the junction does not follow the germline gene, possibly because of a read error. The rearrangement uses TRBV5-1 and TRBJ1-4; D gene ambiguous. Germline-derived CDR1 and CDR2 are SGHRS and YFSETQ. CDR3 length: 14 amino acids. CDR3 amino acids: CASSLNGGNKKLFF. The CDR3 DNA is TGCGCCAGCAGCTTAAACGGCGGTAATAAAAAACTGTTTTTT.

The chain recombines TRBV14 with TRBJ1-4; 8 nucleotides agree with TRBD1. This CDR3 comprises 15 residues. The ends lost 4 bases at V and 10 bases at J; junction bases unmatched: 11. The germline V gene encodes CDR1 SGHDN and CDR2 FVKESK. In DNA form, the CDR3 reads TGTGCCAGCAGCCGAGTGGACAGGGACTTCGGAAAACTGTTTTTT. Protein: CASSRVDRDFGKLFF.

Concerning this clonotype: A read error may be the cause here, since a much bigger clone is one base away. The chain carries TRBV7-6 and TRBJ2-1; 12 nucleotides line up with TRBD2. The germline gives CDR1 SGHVS, CDR2 FNYEAQ. This CDR3 is built from 16 residues. CDR3 in DNA: TGTGCCAGCAGCTCCAACCTAGCGGGGGGGCAAAATGCGCAGTTCTTC. Its translation: CASSSNLAGGQNAQFF. The full variable domain, in which reference TRBV7-6 and TRBJ2-1 provide the parts outside the CDR3, is GAGVSQSPRYKVTKRGQDVALRCDPISGHVSLYWYRQALGQGPEFLTYFNYEAQQDKSGLPNDRFSAERPEGSISTLTIQRTEQRDSAMYRCASSSNLAGGQNAQFFGPGTRLTVL.

Ten or more counts support this clonotype. CDR3 region: CASSRTVGTAYEQYF. CDR3 DNA sequence: TGTGCCAGCAGCCGCACCGTCGGGACGGCCTACGAGCAGTACTTC. The V and J genes are TRBV7-9 and TRBJ2-7, with D perhaps matching TRBD1 or TRBD2 (5 bases each). Germline CDR1 and CDR2: SEHNR and FQNEAQ (reference sequence). V lost 5 bases to trimming and J lost 2 bases, with 16 bases between them. There are 15 residues in the CDR3.

This clonotype has more than one count but fewer than ten. The chain carries TRBV4-1 and TRBJ2-1, with TRBD2 matching 16 bases. CDR3 length: 17 residues. Losses at the gene ends were 4 bases for V and 8 bases for J; bases not matched to a gene: 8. Germline assignment: CDR1 MGHRA and CDR2 YSYEKL. CDR3 residues: CASSRHLGTSGGDEQFF. The CDR3 bases are TGCGCCAGCAGCCGCCACCTCGGGACTAGCGGGGGGGATGAGCAGTTCTTC.

As regards this clonotype: An end of the junction does not agree with germline; a read error may underlie this. J is TRBJ2-2 and V is TRBV4-1, with TRBD2 as a possible D gene (5 bases). Germline V gene sequence: CDR1 MGHRA, CDR2 YSYEKL. The CDR3 contains 19 residues. As DNA, the CDR3 is TGCGCCAGCTGCCAAGATGGCGGGCGTACTAGTGACAACACCGGGGAGCTGTTTTTT. This translates into CASCQDGGRTSDNTGELFF.

Remarks on this clonotype: Given the absence of the conserved phenylalanine or tryptophan at the CDR3 end, a read error is likely. The V and J genes are TRBV7-2 and TRBJ1-2; D is possibly TRBD1 (5 bases). The germline V gene has CDR1 SGHTA and CDR2 FQGNSA. This CDR3 is 15 amino acids long. Trimming pared 5 bases from V and 4 bases from J, leaving 17 bases between. CDR3 loop: CASSPTGRQGYGYTL. In nucleotides, the CDR3 is TGTGCCAGCAGCCCGACGGGACGGCAGGGCTATGGCTACACCTTA.

This clonotype was observed many times. The chain links TRBV6-2 or TRBV6-3 to TRBJ2-1, with 8 bases identical to TRBD2. This CDR3 has 16 residues. Per the germline V gene, CDR1 is MNHEY and CDR2 is SVGEGT. V gave up 8 bases and J gave up 4 bases; unmatched junction bases: 13. The CDR3 DNA sequence: TGTGCCAGCGGACCGAAGGTAGCGGGGTCATACAATGAGCAGTTCTTC. This sequence encodes CASGPKVAGSYNEQFF.

This clonotype was detected only a few times. The rearrangement joins TRBV18 to TRBJ1-4; possibly TRBD1 for D (6 bases). CDR3 length: 16 amino acids. V lost 3 bases and J lost 3, with 14 bases in between. Per germline, CDR1 KGHSH and CDR2 LQKENI. The chain's CDR3 is CASSPYGEGANEKLFF. The CDR3 DNA is TGTGCCAGCTCACCCTACGGAGAGGGGGCTAATGAAAAACTGTTTTTT.